The clone carrying this T cell receptor (beta chain) was seen at least ten times. From germline, CDR1 is MDHEN and CDR2 SYDVKM. The V end lost 5 bases, the J end lost 1 base, and 13 bases lay between the germline ends. This CDR3 is 15 amino acids long. Via MiXCR, TCRdb re-called the 5' RACE reads, giving one row per CDR3 protein. The repertoire consists of about 25,000 distinct CDR3 sequences, with about an eighth occurring once and the leading ten covering around 15%. This entry belongs to a study of neurological immune-mediated disorders. V usage is TRBV28 and J usage is TRBJ2-3; D is perhaps TRBD2 (6 bases). The clonotype comes from a woman between 40 and 50 years old with HTLV-1-associated myelopathy (HAM/TSP). Specimen: PBMCs. CDR3 amino acids: CASSPSRGRTDTQYF. CDR3 coding DNA: TGTGCCAGCAGTCCTTCGCGGGGCCGCACAGATACGCAGTATTTT.